The sample holds many counts of the clone carrying this TCR beta chain. No antigen is known for it. This sample stems from a study of T cells in Graves' hyperthyroidism and ophthalmopathy. At the level of the study: Peripheral blood sampling occurred at initial diagnosis, before any treatment. Study results and caveats: The majority of expanded thyroid clonotypes above 0.001 also appeared in blood.

For ophthalmopathy patients, the Clinical Activity Score was at least 3 and the NOSPECS grade at least 4; duration was under 3 months. Uncontrolled infection, other autoimmune disease, pregnancy or lactation excluded patients. Authors of the study amplified TCR beta CDR3 regions from RNA transcripts. A first-round RT-PCR of the TCR CDR3 used the HTBI primer set. Each CDR3 protein is one row after TCRdb ran MiXCR on the multiplex PCR reads. The sample lists nearly 600,000 distinct CDR3 sequences; 12% to 15% were seen once. The CDR3 has 14 amino acids. Germline-derived CDR1 and CDR2 are SGHDN and FVKESK. The V end lost 5 bases, the J end lost 9 bases, and 17 bases lay between the germline ends.

The source is a woman aged 18-35 years with Graves' ophthalmopathy. The V call is TRBV14, the J call TRBJ2-1; weak D call: TRBD2 (5 bases). The sequencing sample was made of blood. CDR3 residues: CASSSRAGRVEQFF. The CDR3 nucleotides are TGTGCCAGCAGCTCGAGGGCAGGTCGGGTTGAGCAGTTCTTC.